The 15 T cell receptor beta chains listed next were all sequenced from one sample in a study of shared clonotypes between healthy human individuals. TCRdb's table, derived via immunoSEQ multiplex PCR, lists solely in-frame clones and lacks some. There are about half a million clones in the sample; around 73% occur only once, and 12% lies in the top ten. Sample: PBMCs. All receptors derive from a woman aged 40 to 50 in good health. Some clones in this sample may be carry-over from other donors' samples.

This chain links TRBV6-4 with TRBJ2-1; TRBD2 aligns across 9 bases. The CDR3 contains 16 residues. Germline values: CDR1 MRHNA, CDR2 SNTAGT. J gave up 8 bases and V 0 bases, and 8 bases lay outside the gene matches. This CDR3 is CASSDSTLAGLDEQFF. The CDR3 region has the DNA TGTGCCAGCAGTGACTCGACGCTAGCGGGACTTGATGAGCAGTTCTTC.

J is TRBJ1-2 and V is TRBV5-6, with D tentatively TRBD1 (6 bases). The CDR3 has 14 amino acids. The germline V gene encodes CDR1 SGHDT and CDR2 YYEEEE. Trimming took 7 bases from V and 2 from J, leaving 15 bases between them. CDR3 residues: CASGAGGHNYGYTF. The DNA of the CDR3 is TGTGCCAGCGGGGCTGGGGGCCACAACTATGGCTACACCTTC.

The rearrangement joins TRBV7-2 to TRBJ2-5, with D possibly TRBD2 on 6 matching bases. The CDR3 sequence is 14 residues long. Germline V gene data show CDR1 as SGHTA and CDR2 as FQGNSA. V lost 5 bases, J lost 3 bases, and 13 bases lay in between. The CDR3 region is CASSPGLYEETQYF. The CDR3 coding sequence is TGTGCCAGCAGCCCTGGACTATATGAAGAGACCCAGTACTTC.

The gene calls are TRBV7-2 and TRBJ1-1; the D is unclear. The length of the CDR3 is 14 residues. V lost 3 bases and J 0 bases, leaving 8 bases between the germline ends. Looked up from germline, CDR1 is SGHTA and CDR2 is FQGNSA. For the CDR3, the DNA is TGTGCCAGCAGCTTGGATTCCATGAACACTGAAGCTTTCTTT. Translated, it gives CASSLDSMNTEAFF. Supplemented by reference TRBV7-2 and TRBJ1-1, the full variable domain reads GAGVSQSPSNKVTEKGKDVELRCDPISGHTALYWYRQSLGQGLEFLIYFQGNSAPDKSGLPSDRFSAERTGGSVSTLTIQRTQQEDSAVYLCASSLDSMNTEAFFGQGTRLTVV.

For the CDR3, the DNA is TGTGCCAGCAGTTTTGCCGGGACAGGGACAGGTGAAAAACTGTTTTTT. Protein sequence: CASSFAGTGTGEKLFF. The V and J genes are TRBV28 and TRBJ1-4; 9 positions match TRBD1. Trimming cost V 3 bases and J 7 bases; bases outside gene matches: 9. The germline V gene has CDR1 MDHEN and CDR2 SYDVKM. The CDR3 has 16 amino acids.

The chain joins TRBV5-1 to TRBJ2-7; D is possibly TRBD1 or TRBD2 (5 bases each). V lost 4 bases, J lost 2 bases, and 13 bases lay in between. CDR3 length equals 14 residues. CDR1 and CDR2 from the germline V gene are SGHRS and YFSETQ. The CDR3 reads CASSPGTSPYEQYF. In DNA, the CDR3 is TGCGCCAGCAGCCCCGGGACCTCCCCCTACGAGCAGTACTTC.

The V call is TRBV19, the J call TRBJ2-3; D is undetermined. V lost 7 bases and J 1 base, leaving 12 bases between the germline ends. From germline, CDR1 is LNHDA and CDR2 SQIVND (reference sequence). This CDR3 has 14 amino acids. CDR3 nucleotide sequence: TGTGCCAGTATCAAGACCGTCGGCACAGATACGCAGTATTTT. Protein: CASIKTVGTDTQYF. Supplemented by reference TRBV19 and TRBJ2-3, the full variable domain reads DGGITQSPKYLFRKEGQNVTLSCEQNLNHDAMYWYRQDPGQGLRLIYYSQIVNDFQKGDIAEGYSVSREKKESFPLTVTSAQKNPTAFYLCASIKTVGTDTQYFGPGTRLTVL.

This chain uses TRBV28 with TRBJ2-7; TRBD1 or TRBD2 may be the D gene (7 bases each). This CDR3 is 11 amino acids long. Trimming removed 3 bases from V and 9 bases from J, with 9 bases in between. Germline lookup yields CDR1 MDHEN and CDR2 SYDVKM. CDR3: CASSFRGGQYF. The CDR3 nucleotides are TGTGCCAGCAGTTTCAGGGGGGGGCAGTACTTC. Full variable domain (missing parts from reference TRBV28 and TRBJ2-7): DVKVTQSSRYLVKRTGEKVFLECVQDMDHENMFWYRQDPGLGLRLIYFSYDVKMKEKGDIPEGYSVSREKKERFSLILESASTNQTSMYLCASSFRGGQYFGPGTRLTVT.

J is TRBJ2-3 and V is TRBV12-2; the table names TRBD2, a call not compared with the DNA. TRBV12-2 is classified as a pseudogene. This CDR3 comprises 18 residues. CDR3 DNA: TGTGCAAGTCGCTTAGTAGCGGGAGGGCCCCCACGGAAAGATACGCAGTATTTT. Translation: CASRLVAGGPPRKDTQYF.

The V and J genes are TRBV28 and TRBJ2-4; D possibly matches TRBD1 or TRBD2 (5 bases each). Germline V gene data show CDR1 as MDHEN and CDR2 as SYDVKM. With 7 bases removed from V and 3 bases from J, the gap between germline ends came to 10 bases. This CDR3 region has 13 residues. CDR3 nucleotides: TGTGCCAGCAATCCGGGGCGCAAAAACATTCAGTACTTC. Translating gives CASNPGRKNIQYF.

Sample share makes this clone medium-sized. In DNA form, the CDR3 reads TGTGCCAGCAGCCTGAGCGGGACAGCTGAGCAGTTCTTC. The encoded protein is CASSLSGTAEQFF. J is TRBJ2-1 and V is TRBV5-4; D tentatively fits TRBD1 or TRBD2 (7 bases each). V was shortened by 4 bases and J by 9 bases, with 14 bases between the two germline ends. Per the germline V gene, CDR1 is SGHNT and CDR2 is YYREEE (reference sequence). The length of the CDR3 is 13 residues.

The CDR3 sequence: CASSGVDTQYF. CDR3 DNA: TGTGCCAGCAGTGGGGTAGATACGCAGTATTTT. The rearrangement links TRBV2 to TRBJ2-3; the D is unclear. Germline assignment: CDR1 SNHLY and CDR2 FYNNEI. The CDR3 is made up of 11 amino acids. V lost 4 bases, J lost 5 bases, and 4 bases lay in between.

The chain links TRBV5-1 to TRBJ2-3; 12 nucleotides line up with TRBD1. This CDR3 comprises 15 residues. V lost 4 bases, J lost 7 bases, and 7 bases stayed unmatched. Germline V lookup: CDR1 SGHRS, CDR2 YFSETQ. As DNA, the CDR3 is TGCGCCAGCAGCACTGGGACAGGGGGCGCGTATACGCAGTATTTT. It is translated as CASSTGTGGAYTQYF.

A word on this clone: Other nucleotide sequences from this sample produce the same CDR3. The rearrangement uses TRBV19 and TRBJ2-7; TRBD1 matches at 7 bases. Germline CDR1 is LNHDA and CDR2 is SQIVND (reference sequence). This CDR3 is 13 amino acids long. Unmatched junction bases numbered 3, after V lost 4 bases and J lost 3 bases. The CDR3 sequence is CASSRDSYYEQYF. The CDR3 nucleotides are TGTGCCAGTAGTAGGGACAGCTACTACGAGCAGTACTTC.

V and J are TRBV6-5 and TRBJ1-4; D is unclear. The CDR3 length is 16 residues. Germline-derived CDR1 and CDR2 are MNHEY and SVGAGI. The V gene lost 0 bases and the J gene lost 10 bases, with 18 bases spanning the gap. CDR3 loop: CASSYSAGPYGGKLFF. Here the CDR3 DNA reads TGTGCCAGCAGTTACTCCGCCGGGCCCTACGGAGGAAAACTGTTTTTT.